The next 30 T cell receptor beta chains were all read from a single sample in a study of breast tumors, draining lymph nodes, adjacent tissues. Breast cancer patients provided tissue from their axillary draining lymph nodes. TCRdb fed the multiplex PCR reads into MiXCR, producing one record per CDR3 protein. The sample shows some 170,000 distinct CDR3 sequences, about 33% of them seen only once. Sequencing was performed on axillary lymph node tissue. These receptors came from a female donor with breast cancer. Some clones in this sample may be carry-over from other donors' samples.

This clonotype came up many times. A junction end diverges from the germline sequence, so it may reflect a read error. V usage is TRBV6-5 and J usage is TRBJ2-3, with 7 bases that match TRBD1. Germline CDR1 is MNHEY and CDR2 is SVGAGI. The CDR3 sequence is 15 residues long. CDR3 DNA sequence: TGTGCCAGCAGTCCCCCCCGGGACAGCCGCAATCGTAGGCATTTT. Translating gives CASSPPRDSRNRRHF.

The chain carries TRBV6-1 and TRBJ1-1; the match to TRBD1 covers 7 bases. The CDR3 has 14 amino acids. Germline CDR1 reads MNHNS; CDR2 reads SASEGT. V shed 6 bases and J 1 base; nucleotides not matched to a gene: 5. In nucleotides, the CDR3 is TGTGCCAGCAGAACGACAGGGACGAACACTGAAGCTTTCTTT. It is translated as CASRTTGTNTEAFF.

This clonotype was counted many times. The V call is TRBV2, the J call TRBJ2-5; D possibly corresponds to TRBD2 (6 bases). Germline V gene data show CDR1 as SNHLY and CDR2 as FYNNEI. The CDR3 contains 16 residues. The V gene lost 1 base and the J gene lost 2 bases, with 14 bases spanning the gap. CDR3 sequence reads: CASSEGGDPAQETQYF. CDR3 sequence (DNA): TGTGCCAGCAGTGAAGGGGGGGACCCTGCTCAAGAGACCCAGTACTTC. Supplemented by reference TRBV2 and TRBJ2-5, the full variable domain reads EPEVTQTPSHQVTQMGQEVILRCVPISNHLYFYWYRQILGQKVEFLVSFYNNEISEKSEIFDDQFSVERPDGSNFTLKIRSTKLEDSAMYFCASSEGGDPAQETQYFGPGTRLLVL.

The V and J genes are TRBV7-2 and TRBJ2-7; 9 nucleotides agree with TRBD2. Germline CDR1 SGHTA, CDR2 FQGNSA. The ends lost 0 bases at V and 2 bases at J; junction bases unmatched: 5. This CDR3 is built from 16 residues. The CDR3 protein is CASSLAASGETYEQYF. CDR3 in DNA: TGTGCCAGCAGCTTAGCTGCTAGCGGGGAAACCTACGAGCAGTACTTC.

This chain joins TRBV5-1 and TRBJ1-4, with D perhaps TRBD1 (6 bases). The CDR3 sequence is 16 residues long. Germline V lookup: CDR1 SGHRS, CDR2 YFSETQ. V shed 0 bases and J shed 8 bases, with 17 bases lying between them. The CDR3 loop is CASSLDGGPPREKLFF. Here the CDR3 DNA reads TGCGCCAGCAGCTTGGATGGGGGCCCGCCTAGGGAAAAACTGTTTTTT.

In this sample, this clonotype turned up once. A junction boundary mismatches the germline segment, possibly from a read error. The V gene is TRBV29-1, the J gene TRBJ1-2; unclear D gene. Looked up from germline, CDR1 is SQVTM and CDR2 is ANQGSEA. This CDR3 region has 14 residues. This CDR3 is CSAEGGDKLYGHTF. DNA for the CDR3: TGCAGCGCTGAAGGCGGAGACAAACTCTATGGCCACACCTTC.

This clonotype has at least ten counts. The CDR3 coding sequence is TGCGCCAGCAGCCCCGGACTAGCGGGGATTCAGTACTTC. Amino acids: CASSPGLAGIQYF. This chain links TRBV10-1 with TRBJ2-4, with 12 nucleotides matching TRBD2. The CDR3 length is 13 residues. V dropped 6 bases and J dropped 10; count of bases not matched to a gene: 4. In germline, CDR1 is WNHNN, CDR2 SYGVQD (reference sequence).

The chain couples TRBV29-1 to TRBJ1-1; 7 positions agree with TRBD1. The V gene's germline CDR1 is SQVTM and CDR2 ANQGSEA. V lost 3 bases and J lost 7; bases outside the gene matches: 14. This CDR3 has 15 amino acids. The CDR3 reads CSVESLTAGGDEAFF. The CDR3 nucleotides read TGCAGCGTTGAGAGTCTGACTGCAGGGGGGGATGAAGCTTTCTTT. The full variable domain, its missing parts supplied by reference TRBV29-1 and TRBJ1-1, is SAVISQKPSRDICQRGTSLTIQCQVDSQVTMMFWYRQQPGQSLTLIATANQGSEATYESGFVIDKFPISRPNLTFSTLTVSNMSPEDSSIYLCSVESLTAGGDEAFFGQGTRLTVV.

With respect to this clonotype: This may arise from a read error, as a much more abundant clone is one base away. V gene TRBV2 combines with J gene TRBJ1-3; TRBD1 is a possible D gene (6 bases). Germline-derived CDR1 and CDR2 are SNHLY and FYNNEI. V was pared by 6 bases and J by 3 bases, with 12 bases between. The CDR3 extends over 14 amino acids. The CDR3 nucleotides read TGTGCCAGCAGCGAGACAGGAAGTGGAAACACCATATATTTT. Translating it yields CASSETGSGNTIYF.

This clonotype was picked up a small number of times. The DNA of the CDR3 is TGTGCCAGCAGCGTGGACAGGGGAACAGATACGCAGTATTTT. It translates to CASSVDRGTDTQYF. The chain recombines TRBV7-8 with TRBJ2-3; TRBD1 matches at 9 bases. The CDR3 has 14 amino acids. With 5 bases clipped from V and 3 bases from J, the junction kept 3 bases outside the gene matches. Looked up from germline, CDR1 is SGHVS and CDR2 is FQNEAQ.

The genes are TRBV5-1 and TRBJ2-7, with D unclear. Trimming shortened V by 4 bases and J by 3 bases, and 5 bases separated the two germline ends. Germline lookup yields CDR1 SGHRS and CDR2 YFSETQ. The CDR3 is 11 amino acids. The CDR3 DNA reads as TGCGCCAGCAGCGAGCACTACGAGCAGTACTTC. This translates into CASSEHYEQYF.

A note on this clonotype: Relative to the germline gene, one junction end is altered; a read error may explain this. The chain recombines TRBV4-2 with TRBJ2-1; TRBD1 matches at 7 bases. CDR1 is LGHNA and CDR2 is YNFKEQ in the germline V gene. The CDR3 sequence is 15 residues long. CDR3 DNA: TGTGCCAGCAGCCCTGGGACAGACTTCTACGATGAGCAGTTCTTC. Its translation: CASSPGTDFYDEQFF.

Worth noting for this clonotype: A much more abundant neighbour one base away suggests this may be a read error. The V gene is TRBV5-1, the J gene TRBJ2-4; possible D gene TRBD2, 6 bases. Per the germline V gene, CDR1 is SGHRS and CDR2 is YFSETQ. This CDR3 comprises 16 residues. Here the CDR3 DNA reads TGCGCCGGCAGCTTGGTCGGGGGACTAGCCAAAAACATTCAGTACTTC. Residues: CAGSLVGGLAKNIQYF.

In this sample, this clonotype turned up many times. The chain carries TRBV30 and TRBJ2-6; no firm D call. Trimming shortened V by 2 bases and J by 0 bases, and 8 bases separated the two germline ends. Germline values: CDR1 GTSNPN, CDR2 SVGIG (reference sequence). CDR3 length: 15 amino acids. CDR3 residues: CAWSITSSGANVLTF. DNA for the CDR3: TGTGCCTGGAGTATCACGAGCTCTGGGGCCAACGTCCTGACTTTC.

This clonotype was picked up many times. The genes are TRBV4-3 and TRBJ1-5; D is unclear. V was pared by 0 bases and J by 6 bases, with 3 bases between. CDR1 and CDR2 (germline): LGHNA, YSLEER. This CDR3 contains 12 residues. CDR3 protein: CASSQEGQPQHF. In nucleotides, the CDR3 is TGCGCCAGCAGCCAAGAAGGTCAGCCCCAGCATTTT.

With respect to this clonotype: Compared with germline, one end of the junction differs, possibly owing to a read error. The genes are TRBV24-1 and TRBJ2-2, with D perhaps being TRBD1 or TRBD2 (5 bases each). Looked up from germline, CDR1 is KGHDR and CDR2 is SFDVKD. The CDR3 extends over 12 amino acids. The CDR3 region is CATRRGIGELLF. The CDR3 DNA is TGTGCCACCAGACGGGGCATCGGGGAGCTGCTTTTT.

This sequence joins TRBV11-3 and TRBJ1-5; D possibly corresponds to TRBD1 (5 bases). CDR1 and CDR2 from the germline V gene are SGHNT and YENEEA. V was cut by 5 bases and J by 11 bases, with 16 bases left in between. The CDR3 contains 13 residues. The CDR3 loop reads CASSERGRETQHF. The DNA of the CDR3 is TGTGCCAGCAGCGAGAGGGGACGAGAGACCCAGCATTTT.

This clonotype was observed many times. The chain has TRBV5-6 and TRBJ2-6; D call uncertain. V was shortened by 1 base and J by 0 bases, with 11 bases between the two germline ends. This CDR3 has 17 residues. Per the germline V gene, CDR1 is SGHDT and CDR2 is YYEEEE. Here the CDR3 reads CASSLRILSSGANVLTF. CDR3 DNA: TGTGCCAGCAGCTTGCGGATACTAAGCTCTGGGGCCAACGTCCTGACTTTC.

The CDR3 protein is CASLGEGPYEQYF. The CDR3, as DNA: TGCGCCTCTCTGGGTGAAGGCCCCTACGAGCAGTACTTC. This chain joins TRBV10-2 and TRBJ2-7; the D is unclear. This CDR3 contains 13 residues. From germline, CDR1 is WSHSY and CDR2 SAAADI. V gave up 11 bases and J gave up 2 bases, with 16 bases separating them.

This clonotype was seen many times. The chain combines TRBV6-6 with TRBJ2-7, with a tentative D call TRBD2 (5 bases). CDR3 length: 12 residues. The ends were cut back, 3 bases at V and 5 bases at J, with 8 bases in the middle. Germline CDR1 reads MNHNY; CDR2 reads SVGAGI (reference sequence). The CDR3 sequence: CASSYGRDEQYF. CDR3 bases: TGTGCCAGCAGTTATGGGCGGGACGAGCAGTACTTC.

This clonotype showed up many times. V gene TRBV19 combines with J gene TRBJ2-3; a possible D gene is TRBD1 (5 bases). The CDR3 is 15 residues long. Trimming shortened V by 9 bases and J by 1 base, and 17 bases separated the two germline ends. Germline lookup yields CDR1 LNHDA and CDR2 SQIVND (reference sequence). In DNA form, the CDR3 reads TGTGCCAGGCACACCGATCGCAGGGGCACAGATACGCAGTATTTT. It yields the protein CARHTDRRGTDTQYF. The full variable domain, with the rest looked up from reference TRBV19 and TRBJ2-3, is DGGITQSPKYLFRKEGQNVTLSCEQNLNHDAMYWYRQDPGQGLRLIYYSQIVNDFQKGDIAEGYSVSREKKESFPLTVTSAQKNPTAFYLCARHTDRRGTDTQYFGPGTRLTVL.

Many counts were recorded for this clonotype. This chain links TRBV6-1 with TRBJ2-6; D could derive from TRBD1 or TRBD2 (6 bases each). The germline V and J ends were trimmed by 0 bases and 0 bases, with 12 bases remaining between them. The V gene's germline CDR1 is MNHNS and CDR2 SASEGT. This CDR3 comprises 18 residues. The CDR3 nucleotides read TGTGCCAGCAGTGAAGCCCGGAGGGGGAGCTCTGGGGCCAACGTCCTGACTTTC. Protein: CASSEARRGSSGANVLTF.

The chain carries TRBV27 and TRBJ2-3; 7 nucleotides agree with TRBD2. The CDR3 runs to 15 residues. With V trimmed by 3 bases and J by 0 bases, 3 bases remained unmatched. Per the germline V gene, CDR1 is MNHEY and CDR2 is SMNVEV (reference sequence). CDR3 amino acids: CASSLGGVSTDTQYF. CDR3 bases: TGTGCCAGCAGTTTGGGGGGGGTTAGCACAGATACGCAGTATTTT.

This clonotype has just a few counts. This may be a read error: a much more frequent sequence differs by one nucleotide. The chain is built from TRBV11-2 and TRBJ2-5; 8 bases are a match to TRBD1. The CDR3 covers 13 residues. From germline, CDR1 is SGHAT and CDR2 FQNNGV. V gave up 4 bases and J gave up 7 bases; unmatched junction bases: 5. CDR3 coding DNA: TGTGCCAGCAGCTCGGACAGGGTAGCGACCCAGTACTTC. This gives the protein CASSSDRVATQYF.

This clonotype was observed at least ten times. The CDR3 nucleotides read TGTGCCAGCAGCTTCCAACCCGGGGGCAATCAGCCCCAGCATTTT. As protein: CASSFQPGGNQPQHF. V gene TRBV7-8 combines with J gene TRBJ1-5; D gene ambiguous. The CDR3 totals 15 residues. Between the trimmed V and J ends, which lost 3 bases and 2 bases, there was a span of 11 bases. Germline loops: CDR1 SGHVS, CDR2 FQNEAQ.

This clonotype was detected only a few times. The chain is built from TRBV4-1 and TRBJ1-2; D is uncertain. CDR3 length equals 14 residues. The V end lost 1 base, the J end lost 1 base, and 7 bases lay between the germline ends. Germline V gene data show CDR1 as MGHRA and CDR2 as YSYEKL. The CDR3 coding sequence is TGCGCCAGCAGCCAAGGACCGCTTAACTATGGCTACACCTTC. The encoded protein is CASSQGPLNYGYTF.

This clonotype was detected only a few times. With a much larger clone just one base away, this may be a read error. The J gene is TRBJ2-5, the V gene TRBV3-1; D ambiguous. The CDR3 is made up of 15 amino acids. The germline V gene encodes CDR1 LGHDT and CDR2 YNNKEL (reference sequence). CDR3 coding DNA: TGTGCCAGCAGCCAAGCCCGGCCTCGAGGAGAGACCCAGCACTTC. Amino acid sequence: CASSQARPRGETQHF.

This clonotype was recorded only once. This sequence joins TRBV24-1 and TRBJ2-3; TRBD2 matches 13 bases. Germline V CDR1 and CDR2: KGHDR, SFDVKD. The CDR3 sequence is 18 residues long. V gave up 3 bases and J gave up 0 bases; unmatched junction bases: 5. CDR3 nucleotide sequence: TGTGCCACCAGTGATCGTAGGACTAGCGGGGGTAGCACAGATACGCAGTATTTT. Protein product: CATSDRRTSGGSTDTQYF.

This clonotype occurred many times. The DNA for the CDR3 is TGTGCCAGCAGCATAAGCGGGCAATTCATCGAGCAGTACTTC. This codes for CASSISGQFIEQYF. This sequence joins TRBV12-3 or TRBV12-4 and TRBJ2-7; D is possibly TRBD2 (6 bases). The CDR3 is 14 residues long. V lost 6 bases to trimming and J lost 6 bases, with 18 bases between them.

In its sample, this clonotype was seen many times. The CDR3 loop is CASFRQTADTGELFF. The CDR3 nucleotides are TGTGCCAGCTTTCGACAGACTGCGGACACCGGGGAGCTGTTTTTT. V usage is TRBV2 and J usage is TRBJ2-2; maybe TRBD1 (5 bases). Germline CDR1 reads SNHLY; CDR2 reads FYNNEI. Between the trimmed V and J ends, which lost 8 bases and 3 bases, there was a span of 16 bases. The CDR3 is made up of 15 amino acids.